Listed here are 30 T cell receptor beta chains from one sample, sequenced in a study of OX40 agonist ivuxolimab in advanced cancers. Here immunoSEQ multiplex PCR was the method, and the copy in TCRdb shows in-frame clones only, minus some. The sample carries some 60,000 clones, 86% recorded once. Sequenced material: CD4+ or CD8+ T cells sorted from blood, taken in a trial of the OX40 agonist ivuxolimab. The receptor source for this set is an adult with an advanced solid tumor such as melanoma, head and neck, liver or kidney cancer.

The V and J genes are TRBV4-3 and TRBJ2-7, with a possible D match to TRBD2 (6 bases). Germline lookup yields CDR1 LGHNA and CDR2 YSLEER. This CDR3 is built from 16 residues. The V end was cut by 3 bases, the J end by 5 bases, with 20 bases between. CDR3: CASSHWLVGGTDEQYF. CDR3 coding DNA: TGCGCCAGCAGCCACTGGCTTGTCGGGGGAACGGACGAGCAGTACTTC.

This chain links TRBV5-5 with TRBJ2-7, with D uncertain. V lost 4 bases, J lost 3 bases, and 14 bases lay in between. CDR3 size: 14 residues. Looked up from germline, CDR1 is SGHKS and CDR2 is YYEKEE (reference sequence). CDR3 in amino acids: CASSRDGNFYEQYF. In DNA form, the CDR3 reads TGTGCCAGCAGCCGAGACGGCAATTTCTACGAGCAGTACTTC.

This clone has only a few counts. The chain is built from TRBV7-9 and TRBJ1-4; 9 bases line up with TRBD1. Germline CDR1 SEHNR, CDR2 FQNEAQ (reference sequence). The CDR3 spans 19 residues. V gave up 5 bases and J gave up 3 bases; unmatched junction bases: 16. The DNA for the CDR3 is TGTGCCAGCAGCCAACCCAAGACAGGGGGGACATCATCTAATGAAAAACTGTTTTTT. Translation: CASSQPKTGGTSSNEKLFF.

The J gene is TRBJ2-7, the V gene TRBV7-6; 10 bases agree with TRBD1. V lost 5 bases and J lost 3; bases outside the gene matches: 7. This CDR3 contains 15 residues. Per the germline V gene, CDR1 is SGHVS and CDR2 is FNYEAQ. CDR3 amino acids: CASSLGGQGNYEQYF. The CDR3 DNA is TGTGCCAGCAGCCTAGGGGGACAGGGGAACTACGAGCAGTACTTC.

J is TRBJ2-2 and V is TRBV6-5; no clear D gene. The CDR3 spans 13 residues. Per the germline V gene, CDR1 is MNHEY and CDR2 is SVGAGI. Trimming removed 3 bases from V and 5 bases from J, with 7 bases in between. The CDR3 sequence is CASSYFRTGELFF. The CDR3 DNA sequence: TGTGCCAGCAGTTATTTCCGTACCGGGGAGCTGTTTTTT.

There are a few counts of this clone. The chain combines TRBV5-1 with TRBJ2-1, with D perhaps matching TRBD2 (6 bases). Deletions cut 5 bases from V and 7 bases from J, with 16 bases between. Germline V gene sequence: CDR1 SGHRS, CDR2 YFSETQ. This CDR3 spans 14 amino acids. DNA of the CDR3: TGCGCCAGCAGACACCAATCTAGCGATAATGAGCAGTTCTTC. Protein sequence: CASRHQSSDNEQFF.

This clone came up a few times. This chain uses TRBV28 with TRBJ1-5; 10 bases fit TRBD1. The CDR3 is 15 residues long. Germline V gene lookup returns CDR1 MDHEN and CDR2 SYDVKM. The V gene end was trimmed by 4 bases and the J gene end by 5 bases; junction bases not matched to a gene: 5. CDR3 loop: CASSSGTGAYQPQHF. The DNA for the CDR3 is TGTGCCAGCAGTTCCGGGACAGGGGCTTATCAGCCCCAGCATTTT.

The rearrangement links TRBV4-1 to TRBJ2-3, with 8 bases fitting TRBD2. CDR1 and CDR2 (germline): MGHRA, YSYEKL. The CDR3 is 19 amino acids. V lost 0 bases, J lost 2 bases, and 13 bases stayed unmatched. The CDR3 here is CASSQDGTGRGGFTDTQYF. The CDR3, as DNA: TGCGCCAGCAGCCAAGACGGGACTGGACGGGGGGGCTTCACAGATACGCAGTATTTT.

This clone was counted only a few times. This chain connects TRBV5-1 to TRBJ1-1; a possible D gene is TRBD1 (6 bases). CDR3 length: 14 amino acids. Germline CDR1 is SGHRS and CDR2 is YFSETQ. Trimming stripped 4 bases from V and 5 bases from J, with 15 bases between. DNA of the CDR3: TGCGCCAGCAGCCCGACAGGAGCTAGGACTGAAGCTTTCTTT. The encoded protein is CASSPTGARTEAFF.

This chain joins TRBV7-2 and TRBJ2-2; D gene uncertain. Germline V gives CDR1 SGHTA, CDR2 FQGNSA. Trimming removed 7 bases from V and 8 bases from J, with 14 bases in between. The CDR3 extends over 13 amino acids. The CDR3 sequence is CASIPGRGGELFF. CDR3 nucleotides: TGTGCCAGCATCCCCGGGCGAGGAGGGGAGCTGTTTTTT.

The CDR3 spells CASSPSGNTIYF. The DNA for the CDR3 is TGTGCCAGCAGCCCCTCTGGAAACACCATATATTTT. The chain carries TRBV6-5 and TRBJ1-3; D uncertain. There are 12 residues in the CDR3. V was cut by 6 bases and J by 0 bases, with 3 bases left in between. Germline V gene sequence: CDR1 MNHEY, CDR2 SVGAGI.

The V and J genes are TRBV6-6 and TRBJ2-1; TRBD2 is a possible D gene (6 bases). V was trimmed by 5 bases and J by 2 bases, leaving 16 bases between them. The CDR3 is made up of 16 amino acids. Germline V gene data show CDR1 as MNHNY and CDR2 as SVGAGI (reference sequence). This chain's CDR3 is CASSKFRDSAYNEQFF. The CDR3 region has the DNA TGTGCCAGCAGTAAATTCCGGGACTCTGCCTACAATGAGCAGTTCTTC.

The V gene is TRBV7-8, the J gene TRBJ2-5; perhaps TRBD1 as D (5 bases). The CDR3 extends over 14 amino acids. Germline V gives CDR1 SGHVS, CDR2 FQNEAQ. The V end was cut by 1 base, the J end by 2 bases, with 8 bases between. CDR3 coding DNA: TGTGCCAGCAGCTTAGAGAGACAGCAAGAGACCCAGTACTTC. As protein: CASSLERQQETQYF.

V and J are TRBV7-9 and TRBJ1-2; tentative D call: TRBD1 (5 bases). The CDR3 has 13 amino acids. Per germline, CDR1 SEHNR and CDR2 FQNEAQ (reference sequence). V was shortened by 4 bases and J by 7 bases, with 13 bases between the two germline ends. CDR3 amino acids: CASSSPQGRGYTF. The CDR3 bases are TGTGCCAGCAGCTCCCCTCAGGGACGTGGCTACACCTTC.

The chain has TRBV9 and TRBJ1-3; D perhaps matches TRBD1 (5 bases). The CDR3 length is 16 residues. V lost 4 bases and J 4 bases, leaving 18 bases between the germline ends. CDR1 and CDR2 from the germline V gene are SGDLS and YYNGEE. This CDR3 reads CASSPPWGDAGNTIYF. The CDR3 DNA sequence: TGTGCCAGCAGCCCCCCGTGGGGGGACGCCGGAAACACCATATATTTT.

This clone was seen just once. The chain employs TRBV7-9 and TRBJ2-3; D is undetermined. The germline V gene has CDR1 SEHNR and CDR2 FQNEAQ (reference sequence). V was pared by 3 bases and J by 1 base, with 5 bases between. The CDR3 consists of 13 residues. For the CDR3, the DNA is TGTGCCAGCAGCTTCCTAGGCACAGATACGCAGTATTTT. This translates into CASSFLGTDTQYF.

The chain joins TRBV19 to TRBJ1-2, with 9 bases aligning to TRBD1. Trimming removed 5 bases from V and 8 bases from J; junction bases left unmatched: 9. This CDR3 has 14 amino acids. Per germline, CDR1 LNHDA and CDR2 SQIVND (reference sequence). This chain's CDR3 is CASSGLQGASGYTF. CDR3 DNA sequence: TGTGCCAGTAGTGGTCTACAGGGGGCGTCGGGCTACACCTTC. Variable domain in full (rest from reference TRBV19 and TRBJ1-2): DGGITQSPKYLFRKEGQNVTLSCEQNLNHDAMYWYRQDPGQGLRLIYYSQIVNDFQKGDIAEGYSVSREKKESFPLTVTSAQKNPTAFYLCASSGLQGASGYTFGSGTRLTVV.

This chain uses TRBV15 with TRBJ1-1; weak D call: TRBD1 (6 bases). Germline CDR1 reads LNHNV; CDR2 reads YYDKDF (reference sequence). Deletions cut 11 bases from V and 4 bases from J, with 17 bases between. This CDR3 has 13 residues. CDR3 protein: CAARPGQSTEAFF. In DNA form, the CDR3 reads TGTGCCGCGCGTCCTGGACAGAGCACTGAAGCTTTCTTT.

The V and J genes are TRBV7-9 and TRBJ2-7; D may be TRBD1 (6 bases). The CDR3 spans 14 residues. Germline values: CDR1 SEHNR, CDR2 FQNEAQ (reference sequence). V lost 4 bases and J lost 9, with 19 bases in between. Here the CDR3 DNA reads TGTGCCAGCAGCTCGATCCGGGACACTGGTTTGCAGTACTTC. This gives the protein CASSSIRDTGLQYF.

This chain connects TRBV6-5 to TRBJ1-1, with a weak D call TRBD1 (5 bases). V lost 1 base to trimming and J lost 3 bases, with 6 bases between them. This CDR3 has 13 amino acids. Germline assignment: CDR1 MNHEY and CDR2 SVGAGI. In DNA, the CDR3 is TGTGCCAGCAGTTACTTAGGGGACACTGAAGCTTTCTTT. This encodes CASSYLGDTEAFF.

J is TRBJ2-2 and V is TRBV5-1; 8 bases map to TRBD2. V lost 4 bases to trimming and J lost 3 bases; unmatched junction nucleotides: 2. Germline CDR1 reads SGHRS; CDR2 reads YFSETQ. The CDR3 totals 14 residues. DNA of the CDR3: TGCGCCAGCAGCCAGGGACTAGACACCGGGGAGCTGTTTTTT. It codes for CASSQGLDTGELFF.

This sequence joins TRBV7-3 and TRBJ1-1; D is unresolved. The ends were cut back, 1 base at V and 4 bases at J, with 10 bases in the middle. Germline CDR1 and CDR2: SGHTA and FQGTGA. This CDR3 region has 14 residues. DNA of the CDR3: TGTGCCAGCAGCTTAAATCCGGGGTTCACTGAAGCTTTCTTT. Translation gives CASSLNPGFTEAFF.

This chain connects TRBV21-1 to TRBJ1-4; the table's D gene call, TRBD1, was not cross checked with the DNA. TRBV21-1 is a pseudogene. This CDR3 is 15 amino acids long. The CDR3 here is CASSKVRQGREKLFF. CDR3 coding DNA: TGTGCCAGCAGCAAGGTGAGACAGGGGAGGGAAAAACTGTTTTTT.

The CDR3 DNA reads as TGTGCCAGCAGCGAGGGGCCTTCCGATACGCAGTATTTT. Protein sequence: CASSEGPSDTQYF. This sequence joins TRBV9 and TRBJ2-3, with D maybe TRBD1 (5 bases). V shed 3 bases and J shed 6 bases, with 11 bases lying between them. CDR3 size: 13 residues. The germline CDR1 and CDR2 sequences are SGDLS and YYNGEE. Full variable domain (missing parts from reference TRBV9 and TRBJ2-3): DSGVTQTPKHLITATGQRVTLRCSPRSGDLSVYWYQQSLDQGLQFLIQYYNGEERAKGNILERFSAQQFPDLHSELNLSSLELGDSALYFCASSEGPSDTQYFGPGTRLTVL.

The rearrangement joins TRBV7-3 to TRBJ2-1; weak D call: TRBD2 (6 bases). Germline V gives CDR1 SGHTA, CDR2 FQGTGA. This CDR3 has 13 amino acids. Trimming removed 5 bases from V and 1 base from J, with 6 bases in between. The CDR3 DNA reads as TGTGCCAGCAGCCGGGGGTCCTACAATGAGCAGTTCTTC. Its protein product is CASSRGSYNEQFF. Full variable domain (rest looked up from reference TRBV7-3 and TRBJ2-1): GAGVSQTPSNKVTEKGKYVELRCDPISGHTALYWYRQSLGQGPEFLIYFQGTGAADDSGLPNDRFFAVRPEGSVSTLKIQRTERGDSAVYLCASSRGSYNEQFFGPGTRLTVL.

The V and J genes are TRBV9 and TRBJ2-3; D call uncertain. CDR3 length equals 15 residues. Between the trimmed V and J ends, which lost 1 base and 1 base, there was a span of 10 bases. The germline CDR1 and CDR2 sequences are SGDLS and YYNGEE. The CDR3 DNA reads TGTGCCAGCAGCGTAAAAGGTTCGGGCACAGATACGCAGTATTTT. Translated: CASSVKGSGTDTQYF.

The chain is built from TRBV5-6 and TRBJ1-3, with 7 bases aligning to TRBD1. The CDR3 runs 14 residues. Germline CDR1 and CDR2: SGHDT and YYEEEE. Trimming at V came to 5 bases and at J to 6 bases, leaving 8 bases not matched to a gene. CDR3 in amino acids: CASSYLQGENTIYF. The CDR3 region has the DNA TGTGCCAGCAGTTACCTTCAGGGGGAAAACACCATATATTTT.

The CDR3, as DNA: TGTGCCAGCAGTTTGGGGGGCGGGGATGAGCAGTTCTTC. It encodes CASSLGGGDEQFF. The chain combines TRBV28 with TRBJ2-1, with D tentatively TRBD1 or TRBD2 (6 bases each). CDR1 and CDR2 from the germline V gene are MDHEN and SYDVKM. The CDR3 has 13 amino acids. The germline V and J ends were trimmed by 3 bases and 8 bases, with 11 bases remaining between them. Drawing the rest from reference TRBV28 and TRBJ2-1, the complete variable domain is DVKVTQSSRYLVKRTGEKVFLECVQDMDHENMFWYRQDPGLGLRLIYFSYDVKMKEKGDIPEGYSVSREKKERFSLILESASTNQTSMYLCASSLGGGDEQFFGPGTRLTVL.

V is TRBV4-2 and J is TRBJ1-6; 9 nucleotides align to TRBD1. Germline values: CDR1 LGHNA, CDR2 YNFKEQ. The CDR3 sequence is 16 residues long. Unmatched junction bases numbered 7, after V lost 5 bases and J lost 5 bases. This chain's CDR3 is CASSAQGQGNNSPLHF. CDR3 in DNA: TGTGCCAGCAGCGCCCAGGGACAGGGAAATAATTCACCCCTCCACTTT.

The CDR3 sequence: CASSGDTYAFF. The CDR3 DNA reads TGTGCCAGCAGCGGGGACACCTACGCTTTCTTT. This sequence joins TRBV5-5 and TRBJ1-1, with a tentative D call TRBD1 (6 bases). This CDR3 comprises 11 residues. CDR1 is SGHKS, CDR2 YYEKEE, per germline (reference sequence). V was pared by 4 bases and J by 11 bases, with 12 bases between.